The rows below give T cell receptor beta chains drawn from one sample of a study of T cells after posttransplantation cyclophosphamide. TCRdb's copy holds only in-frame clones and misses some; the assay was immunoSEQ multiplex PCR. The data show under 20,000 clones, with roughly 72% seen just once and 25% to 35% held by the top ten. The source material was PBMCs, sampled after an allogeneic stem cell transplant with post-transplant cyclophosphamide. These receptors all come from a male patient between 25 and 40 years old who received an allogeneic stem cell transplant from a related donor, was CMV-positive, and had acute GVHD only. Some T cells may have originated in the graft donor. Both conserved end residues are part of each CDR3. D genes are given only for firm matches. Rows may omit the clone size; those that give it use once, few, many or a size class.

TGTGCCAGCAGCTACGAACTAGGAGATCAAGAGACCCAGTACTTC,CASSYELGDQETQYF,TRBJ2-5,few,NA,TRBV11-2
TGTGCCAGCAGCCGCTCCTACAGCACAGATACGCAGTATTTT,CASSRSYSTDTQYF,TRBJ2-3,NA,NA,TRBV11-2
TGCGCCAGCGGAGACCCAGGGGGGGAGACCCAGTACTTC,CASGDPGGETQYF,TRBJ2-5,NA,NA,TRBV5-1
TGCGCCAGCAGCTTGGCCGACAGGGCAAGTGGCTACACCTTC,CASSLADRASGYTF,TRBJ1-2,NA,TRBD1,TRBV5-1
TGTGCCAGCAGCTTAAACAGGAACACTGAAGCTTTCTTT,CASSLNRNTEAFF,TRBJ1-1,NA,NA,TRBV7-3
TGTGCCAGTAGTCAAGTCCCGGGGAGCAATCAGCCCCAGCATTTT,CASSQVPGSNQPQHF,TRBJ1-5,NA,NA,TRBV19
TGCGCCAGCAGCTTGGGGTCCTCTACTAGCTTCGAGGATACGCAGTATTTT,CASSLGSSTSFEDTQYF,TRBJ2-3,NA,NA,TRBV5-1
TGTGCCAGCAGCTTAATAGCGGGGTACGAGCAGTACTTC,CASSLIAGYEQYF,TRBJ2-7,medium-sized,TRBD2,TRBV7-2
TGTGCCAGCAGTTACATAGCGGGGGGGGGTACAGATACGCAGTATTTT,CASSYIAGGGTDTQYF,TRBJ2-3,NA,TRBD2,TRBV6-5
TGTGCCATCAGTGAGCCAGAAGAGACCCAGTACTTC,CAISEPEETQYF,TRBJ2-5,NA,NA,TRBV10-3
TGTGCCAGCAGCCCCACCCTAGCGGCAAGCTCCTACGAGCAGTACTTC,CASSPTLAASSYEQYF,TRBJ2-7,once,TRBD2,TRBV7-2
TGTGCCAGCAGTCGGGGGGTTGACCAGCCCCAGCATTTT,CASSRGVDQPQHF,TRBJ1-5,NA,NA,TRBV27
TGTGCCAGCAGCGGGGGGGGGTATCAGCCCCAGCATTTT,CASSGGGYQPQHF,TRBJ1-5,few,NA,TRBV7-8
TGTGCCAGCAGCAAGGGACAGGGCAGGAGCTACACCTTC,CASSKGQGRSYTF,TRBJ1-2,NA,TRBD1,TRBV6-5
TGTGCCAGCTCACAAATCCGGGACAGGGGGCTGGAAGCTTTCTTT,CASSQIRDRGLEAFF,TRBJ1-1,NA,TRBD1,TRBV18
TGTGCCAGCAGCCCGGAACTAGCGGGGGGTACCTACAATGAGCAGTTCTTC,CASSPELAGGTYNEQFF,TRBJ2-1,NA,TRBD2,TRBV7-6
TGTGCCAGCAGCAAAGGGACAGGGGGCCGCAATCAGCCCCAGCATTTT,CASSKGTGGRNQPQHF,TRBJ1-5,NA,TRBD1,TRBV7-9
TGTGCCAGCAGCTTAGGACTAGCGGGCACAGATACGCAGTATTTT,CASSLGLAGTDTQYF,TRBJ2-3,NA,TRBD2,TRBV7-6
TGTGCCAGCAAGGAAAGGGGGCAAACTGAAGCTTTCTTT,CASKERGQTEAFF,TRBJ1-1,once,TRBD1,TRBV2
TGTGCCAGCACGGGGGACAGGGTCTCGAATTCACCCCTCCACTTT,CASTGDRVSNSPLHF,TRBJ1-6,few,TRBD1,TRBV2
TGTGCCAGCAGCTTAGGCCTAGGGGGCAACACTGAAGCTTTCTTT,CASSLGLGGNTEAFF,TRBJ1-1,NA,TRBD1,TRBV7-9
TGCGCCAGCAGCCTCGGACAGGGGACCAGCACAGATACGCAGTATTTT,CASSLGQGTSTDTQYF,TRBJ2-3,once,TRBD1,TRBV4-3
TGTGCCAGCTTACAGGGGAGAGAAGGCACTGAAGCTTTCTTT,CASLQGREGTEAFF,TRBJ1-1,few,TRBD1,TRBV27
TGTGCCAGCAGTCCTAACAGGGAACGGCCCCAGCATTTT,CASSPNRERPQHF,TRBJ1-5,few,NA,TRBV28
TGTGCCAGTAAGTCCACAGGGGACAACTATGGCTACACCTTC,CASKSTGDNYGYTF,TRBJ1-2,NA,TRBD1,TRBV19
TGCGCCAGCAGCTTGGGGGCAGGGGGAGCGAATGAGCAGTTCTTC,CASSLGAGGANEQFF,TRBJ2-1,NA,TRBD1,TRBV5-1
TGTGCCAGCAGCGTGGACAGGGGTACCGGGGAGCTGTTTTTT,CASSVDRGTGELFF,TRBJ2-2,NA,TRBD1,TRBV7-2
TGCGCCAGCAGCTTGGTACGCGACGCTAGCTCTGGAAACACCATATATTTT,CASSLVRDASSGNTIYF,TRBJ1-3,NA,NA,TRBV5-1
TGTGCCAGCAGCATCCGTGTACAGGGAAATAAGGGCTACACCTTC,CASSIRVQGNKGYTF,TRBJ1-2,NA,NA,TRBV7-2
TGTGCCACCCAGGAGACAGGGGAAGGGACCCAGCAGTTCTTC,CATQETGEGTQQFF,TRBJ2-1,NA,TRBD1,TRBV15
TGTGCCAGCAGCCCTGACAGGGGCAGTCACTATGGCTACACCTTC,CASSPDRGSHYGYTF,TRBJ1-2,NA,TRBD1,TRBV7-2
TGCGCCAGCAGCTCGAGAACCGGGACTTCAAACTACACCTTC,CASSSRTGTSNYTF,TRBJ1-2,NA,NA,TRBV5-1
TGTGCCAGCAGCCAAGAAGGAGTTAGCGGGGGGGCCTACGAGCAGTACTTC,CASSQEGVSGGAYEQYF,TRBJ2-7,NA,TRBD2,TRBV4-2
TGTGCCAGCTCACTCGGGACACTTAACACTGAAGCTTTCTTT,CASSLGTLNTEAFF,TRBJ1-1,NA,NA,TRBV18
TGCGCCAGCAGCTTAAATACAGGGGTGGCCGGGGAGCTGTTTTTT,CASSLNTGVAGELFF,TRBJ2-2,NA,TRBD1,TRBV5-1
TGTGCCAGCAGTTTATCGGGCAGGGGAACGACTGGAAACACCATATATTTT,CASSLSGRGTTGNTIYF,TRBJ1-3,NA,NA,TRBV27
TGTGCCAGCAGCTTATCGTCCGGCGGGGGCACTGAAGCTTTCTTT,CASSLSSGGGTEAFF,TRBJ1-1,NA,NA,TRBV7-2
TGCGCCAGCAGCTTGGCCTTCAGTGGCTACACCTTC,CASSLAFSGYTF,TRBJ1-2,NA,NA,TRBV5-1
TGTGCCAGCAGCGAGGGACAGGGGGCTTTCTACGAGCAGTACTTC,CASSEGQGAFYEQYF,TRBJ2-7,NA,TRBD1,TRBV9
TGCGCCAGCAGCTTGTTTCGGGCGGGGGGGTTCCCAGAGACCCAGTACTTC,CASSLFRAGGFPETQYF,TRBJ2-5,NA,TRBD2,TRBV5-1
TGTGCCAGCACTCAAGGGAGGGGAGGAGGCTACACCTTC,CASTQGRGGGYTF,TRBJ1-2,NA,NA,TRBV6-1
TGTGCCAGCAGCCCCCGACAGGGCATGAACACTGAAGCTTTCTTT,CASSPRQGMNTEAFF,TRBJ1-1,NA,TRBD1,TRBV9
TGTGCCATCAGTGAGTCGAACCGCAGGGGGTTCTCTGGGGCCAACGTCCTGACTTTC,CAISESNRRGFSGANVLTF,TRBJ2-6,few,TRBD1,TRBV10-3
TGTGCCAGCAGCTGGGAGACAGGGGTGGACACAGATACGCAGTATTTT,CASSWETGVDTDTQYF,TRBJ2-3,NA,TRBD1,TRBV5-4
TGTGCCAGCAGACTCCCCCCGATCGGGACCCAGTACTTC,CASRLPPIGTQYF,TRBJ2-5,NA,NA,TRBV6-1
TGTGCCAGCAGTGCTAACAGGGGAACAGGGGTGGGCACTGAAGCTTTCTTT,CASSANRGTGVGTEAFF,TRBJ1-1,once,TRBD1,TRBV6-1
TGCGCCAGCAGCCAAGTTGGGGGCGGCTATGGCTACACCTTC,CASSQVGGGYGYTF,TRBJ1-2,NA,NA,TRBV4-1
TGTGCCAGCAGTTCAGGCCCATTGGACGAGCAGTACTTC,CASSSGPLDEQYF,TRBJ2-7,many,NA,TRBV28
TGTGCCACCGGCCAACAGGGGGCCTATGAGCAGTTCTTC,CATGQQGAYEQFF,TRBJ2-1,once,TRBD1,TRBV15
TGTGCCAGCAGCTGGTCGTTAGATGAGGGTGGCTACACCTTC,CASSWSLDEGGYTF,TRBJ1-2,once,NA,TRBV5-4
TGTGCCAGCTCACCACCGGAGACAGGGGGAACCGGGGAGCTGTTTTTT,CASSPPETGGTGELFF,TRBJ2-2,NA,TRBD1,TRBV18
TGCGCCAGCAGCCAAGATCTTAATAGCGGGGGGTCCGGGGAGCTGTTTTTT,CASSQDLNSGGSGELFF,TRBJ2-2,once,TRBD2,TRBV4-3
TGCGCCAGCAGCTTCGCCGGGACAGGGGTCCCGTATGGCTACACCTTC,CASSFAGTGVPYGYTF,TRBJ1-2,NA,TRBD1,TRBV5-1